This is a list of T cell receptor beta chains from one sample in a study of blood T cell repertoires in COVID-19. Profiled with immunoSEQ multiplex PCR; TCRdb holds only in-frame clones, not every one. The repertoire holds 330,000 or so clones, around 87% seen once, with around 2% in the top ten. The specimen was PBMCs or T cells enriched from blood (not recorded which). The source is a man aged 35 to 55 in a cohort exposed to, infected with or recovered from COVID-19 (not recorded which). Each CDR3 is given with its conserved first and last residue. A D gene is named only where the DNA matches it firmly. Only part of the rows carry a size: once, few, many, or a class if the clone is expanded.

J gene: TRBJ2-1
D gene: TRBD1
V gene: TRBV7-9
clone size: once
CDR3 protein: CASSFSTGGNEQFF
CDR3 DNA: TGTGCCAGCAGCTTTTCGACAGGGGGTAATGAGCAGTTCTTC

J gene: TRBJ1-6
D gene: NA
V gene: TRBV9
clone size: NA
CDR3 protein: CASSEGLSRADYNSPLHF
CDR3 DNA: TGTGCCAGCAGCGAGGGTCTTAGCAGGGCAGACTATAATTCACCCCTCCACTTT

J gene: TRBJ2-7
D gene: TRBD2
V gene: TRBV7-8
clone size: NA
CDR3 protein: CASSQTSGANYEQYF
CDR3 DNA: TGTGCCAGCAGCCAGACTAGCGGGGCCAACTACGAGCAGTACTTC

J gene: TRBJ1-1
D gene: NA
V gene: TRBV29-1
clone size: NA
CDR3 protein: CSVGPRRAEAFF
CDR3 DNA: TGCAGCGTTGGACCGCGGAGGGCTGAAGCTTTCTTT

J gene: TRBJ2-2
D gene: NA
V gene: TRBV7-3
clone size: NA
CDR3 protein: CASSPATVSRTGELFF
CDR3 DNA: TGTGCCAGCAGCCCAGCGACAGTCTCGAGAACCGGGGAGCTGTTTTTT

J gene: TRBJ1-6
D gene: TRBD1
V gene: TRBV28
clone size: NA
CDR3 protein: CASSPRQGVVSPLHF
CDR3 DNA: TGTGCCAGCAGTCCTCGACAGGGAGTAGTCTCACCCCTCCACTTT

J gene: TRBJ1-3
D gene: NA
V gene: TRBV3-1/TRBV3-2
clone size: NA
CDR3 protein: CASSQDSGRNTIYF
CDR3 DNA: TGTGCCAGCAGCCAAGATTCGGGGAGAAACACCATATATTTT

J gene: TRBJ2-1
D gene: TRBD2
V gene: TRBV5-1
clone size: NA
CDR3 protein: CASSYGTNNEQFF
CDR3 DNA: TGCGCCAGCAGCTACGGGACTAACAATGAGCAGTTCTTC

J gene: TRBJ1-1
D gene: NA
V gene: TRBV19
clone size: NA
CDR3 protein: CASSYDSFLNTEAFF
CDR3 DNA: TGTGCCAGTAGTTACGACTCCTTTCTGAACACTGAAGCTTTCTTT

J gene: TRBJ1-3
D gene: TRBD1
V gene: TRBV5-1
clone size: NA
CDR3 protein: CASSLGTGDGNTIYF
CDR3 DNA: TGCGCCAGCAGCCTGGGGACAGGGGACGGAAACACCATATATTTT

J gene: TRBJ2-7
D gene: NA
V gene: TRBV27
clone size: NA
CDR3 protein: CASSFQGSNFNEQYF
CDR3 DNA: TGTGCCAGCAGTTTCCAGGGCTCAAATTTCAACGAGCAGTACTTC

J gene: TRBJ1-2
D gene: NA
V gene: TRBV28
clone size: NA
CDR3 protein: CASSFQRYGYTF
CDR3 DNA: TGTGCCAGCAGTTTTCAGCGCTATGGCTACACCTTC

J gene: TRBJ1-4
D gene: NA
V gene: TRBV27
clone size: NA
CDR3 protein: CASSFTRATNEKLFF
CDR3 DNA: TGTGCCAGCAGTTTCACGCGGGCTACTAATGAAAAACTGTTTTTT

J gene: TRBJ1-5
D gene: NA
V gene: TRBV19
clone size: NA
CDR3 protein: CASSNFAGHNQPQHF
CDR3 DNA: TGTGCCAGTAGTAACTTCGCGGGGCATAATCAGCCCCAGCATTTT

J gene: TRBJ1-1
D gene: NA
V gene: TRBV3-1/TRBV3-2
clone size: NA
CDR3 protein: CASSPWGGMGAEAFF
CDR3 DNA: TGTGCCAGCTCCCCCTGGGGGGGAATGGGGGCTGAAGCTTTCTTT

J gene: TRBJ2-6
D gene: NA
V gene: TRBV12-5
clone size: NA
CDR3 protein: CASAYSGANVLTF
CDR3 DNA: TGTGCTAGCGCCTACTCTGGGGCCAACGTCCTGACTTTC

J gene: TRBJ1-4
D gene: NA
V gene: TRBV25-1
clone size: NA
CDR3 protein: CASSESGIGEKLFF
CDR3 DNA: TGTGCCAGCAGTGAATCGGGGATTGGAGAAAAACTGTTTTTT

J gene: TRBJ1-3
D gene: TRBD1
V gene: TRBV11-2
clone size: once
CDR3 protein: CASSPQGQGGYTIYF
CDR3 DNA: TGTGCCAGCAGCCCACAGGGACAGGGAGGCTACACCATATATTTT

J gene: TRBJ2-1
D gene: TRBD2
V gene: TRBV19
clone size: NA
CDR3 protein: CASSPLAGSSYNEQFF
CDR3 DNA: TGTGCCAGTAGTCCTCTAGCGGGGAGCTCCTACAATGAGCAGTTCTTC

J gene: TRBJ1-1
D gene: NA
V gene: TRBV7-9
clone size: NA
CDR3 protein: CASSLARGTEAFF
CDR3 DNA: TGTGCCAGCAGCCTTGCGCGGGGCACTGAAGCTTTCTTT

J gene: TRBJ2-1
D gene: NA
V gene: TRBV30
clone size: NA
CDR3 protein: CAWKLNSNEQFF
CDR3 DNA: TGTGCCTGGAAGCTAAACTCGAATGAGCAGTTCTTC

J gene: TRBJ1-2
D gene: TRBD1
V gene: TRBV3-1/TRBV3-2
clone size: NA
CDR3 protein: CASSQVGTGGRNYGYTF
CDR3 DNA: TGTGCCAGCAGCCAAGTTGGGACAGGGGGCCGTAACTATGGCTACACCTTC

J gene: TRBJ2-7
D gene: TRBD1
V gene: TRBV18
clone size: NA
CDR3 protein: CASSPGTGTPYEQYF
CDR3 DNA: TGTGCCAGCTCTCCCGGGACAGGAACCCCCTACGAGCAGTACTTC

J gene: TRBJ2-2
D gene: TRBD2
V gene: TRBV30
clone size: NA
CDR3 protein: CAWRTGLAGGYRELFF
CDR3 DNA: TGTGCCTGGAGGACAGGACTAGCGGGAGGTTACCGGGAGCTGTTTTTT

J gene: TRBJ2-3
D gene: TRBD2
V gene: TRBV5-5
clone size: NA
CDR3 protein: CASSLQAGLPYTDTQYF
CDR3 DNA: TGTGCCAGCAGCTTGCAAGCGGGACTCCCGTACACAGATACGCAGTATTTT

J gene: TRBJ2-2
D gene: NA
V gene: TRBV6-5
clone size: NA
CDR3 protein: CASSYSPRATGELFF
CDR3 DNA: TGTGCCAGCAGTTACTCCCCCAGGGCTACCGGGGAGCTGTTTTTT

J gene: TRBJ1-1
D gene: NA
V gene: TRBV5-1
clone size: NA
CDR3 protein: CASSLERTGPNTEAFF
CDR3 DNA: TGCGCCAGCAGCTTGGAACGAACAGGGCCGAACACTGAAGCTTTCTTT

J gene: TRBJ1-1
D gene: NA
V gene: TRBV19
clone size: NA
CDR3 protein: CASSENRNTEAFF
CDR3 DNA: TGTGCCAGTAGCGAAAACAGGAACACTGAAGCTTTCTTT